The 12 T cell receptor beta chains reported below all come from one sample, sequenced in a study of cytomegalovirus exposure and HLA in healthy donors. 60 Vbeta and 13 Jbeta primers were used in PCR. TCRdb keeps only in-frame clones here, not all; method: immunoSEQ multiplex PCR. In the table there are roughly 97,000 clones, around 80% of which are singletons. Sequencing was carried out using PBMCs. Receptor source: a man in his forties in good health and CMV-seropositive.

The rearrangement links TRBV5-1 to TRBJ1-4; D is uncertain. The germline CDR1 and CDR2 sequences are SGHRS and YFSETQ. V was shortened by 2 bases and J by 0 bases, with 14 bases between the two germline ends. The CDR3 extends over 17 amino acids. The CDR3 protein is CASSLGGGPATNEKLFF. DNA of the CDR3: TGCGCCAGCAGCTTAGGCGGAGGCCCTGCAACTAATGAAAAACTGTTTTTT.

J is TRBJ1-2 and V is TRBV18; D unclear. The CDR3 sequence is 14 residues long. Germline V lookup: CDR1 KGHSH, CDR2 LQKENI. Between the trimmed V and J ends, which lost 0 bases and 9 bases, there was a span of 14 bases. CDR3 nucleotide sequence: TGTGCCAGCTCACCACCGAACGAACCTGGCAGCTACACCTTC. Its protein is CASSPPNEPGSYTF.

Only one count was recorded for this clone. The V gene is TRBV4-1, the J gene TRBJ2-5; TRBD1 is a possible D gene (6 bases). The last part of the DNA fits TRBJ2-7 better; the J call may be wrong. This CDR3 spans 15 amino acids. Germline V gene sequence: CDR1 MGHRA, CDR2 YSYEKL. The CDR3 region is CASSPTTGSAYEQYF. CDR3 nucleotides: TGCGCCAGCAGCCCGACGACAGGATCTGCCTACGAGCAGTACTTC.

The V call is TRBV7-2, the J call TRBJ2-2; D may be TRBD2 (6 bases). CDR3 length: 16 amino acids. Germline lookup yields CDR1 SGHTA and CDR2 FQGNSA. V dropped 3 bases and J dropped 7 bases, with 18 bases sitting between them. The CDR3 nucleotides are TGTGCCAGCAGCTTGGAGGGGACCCTAGCGATCGGGGAGCTGTTTTTT. Residues: CASSLEGTLAIGELFF.

The rearrangement links TRBV5-1 to TRBJ2-3, with a possible D match to TRBD2 (6 bases). The germline gives CDR1 SGHRS, CDR2 YFSETQ. V dropped 4 bases and J dropped 0 bases, with 18 bases sitting between them. CDR3 length: 17 residues. CDR3 in amino acids: CASSLKLGGASTDTQYF. CDR3 bases: TGCGCCAGCAGCCTGAAGTTGGGGGGTGCTAGCACAGATACGCAGTATTTT. The full variable domain, its missing parts supplied by reference TRBV5-1 and TRBJ2-3, is KAGVTQTPRYLIKTRGQQVTLSCSPISGHRSVSWYQQTPGQGLQFLFEYFSETQRNKGNFPGRFSGRQFSNSRSEMNVSTLELGDSALYLCASSLKLGGASTDTQYFGPGTRLTVL.

The chain couples TRBV13 to TRBJ1-2; D ambiguous. Germline lookup yields CDR1 PRHDT and CDR2 FYEKMQ (reference sequence). The CDR3 is 12 residues long. Trimming removed 3 bases from V and 5 bases from J, with 7 bases in between. The CDR3 is CASSFGSYGYTF. DNA for the CDR3: TGTGCCAGCAGCTTCGGGAGTTATGGCTACACCTTC.

This chain joins TRBV6-1 and TRBJ2-5; D perhaps matches TRBD2 (7 bases). This CDR3 region has 17 residues. The V gene's germline CDR1 is MNHNS and CDR2 SASEGT. V lost 4 bases, J lost 1 base, and 19 bases lay in between. CDR3 bases: TGTGCCAGCAGTGCAACCTCGGGGGGAGGGGGCCAAGAGACCCAGTACTTC. It encodes CASSATSGGGGQETQYF.

The chain is built from TRBV7-9 and TRBJ2-7; D is possibly TRBD1 (8 bases). Germline CDR1 SEHNR, CDR2 FQNEAQ (reference sequence). V lost 2 bases and J 6 bases, leaving 20 bases between the germline ends. This CDR3 region has 16 residues. This CDR3 is CASSLTPGTGGSEQYF. CDR3 DNA: TGTGCCAGCAGCTTAACCCCCGGGACAGGCGGGAGCGAGCAGTACTTC. Using reference TRBV7-9 and TRBJ2-7 for the parts outside the CDR3, the full variable domain is DTGVSQNPRHKITKRGQNVTFRCDPISEHNRLYWYRQTLGQGPEFLTYFQNEAQLEKSRLLSDRFSAERPKGSFSTLEIQRTEQGDSAMYLCASSLTPGTGGSEQYFGPGTRLTVT.

The V and J genes are TRBV7-8 and TRBJ2-1; D gene uncertain. The V end was cut by 5 bases, the J end by 0 bases, with 17 bases between. Germline V CDR1 and CDR2: SGHVS, FQNEAQ. The CDR3 sequence is 17 residues long. Here the CDR3 reads CASSPKRPWSSYNEQFF. The CDR3 DNA follows: TGTGCCAGCAGCCCGAAAAGACCCTGGAGCTCCTACAATGAGCAGTTCTTC.

The sample holds a few counts of this clone. The V and J genes are TRBV10-3 and TRBJ2-7; TRBD1 aligns across 7 bases. There are 15 residues in the CDR3. In germline, CDR1 is ENHRY, CDR2 SYGVKD. Trimming removed 3 bases from V and 7 bases from J; junction bases left unmatched: 12. As DNA, the CDR3 is TGTGCCATCAGTGAACACCCCGAGTCAGGGGGAGAGCAGTACTTC. This codes for CAISEHPESGGEQYF.

This chain connects TRBV6-1 to TRBJ1-5; 7 bases line up with TRBD1. Germline V gene lookup returns CDR1 MNHNS and CDR2 SASEGT. This CDR3 contains 15 residues. Trimming at V came to 5 bases and at J to 4 bases, leaving 8 bases not matched to a gene. This CDR3 reads CASSSQGPPNQPQHF. The CDR3 nucleotides are TGTGCCAGCAGTTCACAGGGGCCCCCAAATCAGCCCCAGCATTTT.

The chain has TRBV6-6 and TRBJ2-5; D is undetermined. Germline lookup yields CDR1 MNHNY and CDR2 SVGAGI (reference sequence). Trimming shortened V by 5 bases and J by 5 bases, and 9 bases separated the two germline ends. The CDR3 has 12 amino acids. The CDR3 region is CASSLLEETQYF. In nucleotides, the CDR3 is TGTGCCAGCAGTCTCCTGGAGGAGACCCAGTACTTC.